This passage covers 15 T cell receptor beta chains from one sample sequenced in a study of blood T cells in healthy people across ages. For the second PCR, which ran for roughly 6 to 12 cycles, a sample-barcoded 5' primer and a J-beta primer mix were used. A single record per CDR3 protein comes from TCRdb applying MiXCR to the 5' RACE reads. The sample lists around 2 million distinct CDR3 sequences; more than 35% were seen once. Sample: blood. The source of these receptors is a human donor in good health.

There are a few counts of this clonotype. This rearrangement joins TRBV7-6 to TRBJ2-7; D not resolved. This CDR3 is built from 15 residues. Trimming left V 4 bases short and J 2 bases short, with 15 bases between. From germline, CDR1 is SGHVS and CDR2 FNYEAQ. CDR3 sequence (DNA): TGTGCCAGCAGCTCTTCACCGGGCCTTACCTACGAGCAGTACTTC. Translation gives CASSSSPGLTYEQYF.

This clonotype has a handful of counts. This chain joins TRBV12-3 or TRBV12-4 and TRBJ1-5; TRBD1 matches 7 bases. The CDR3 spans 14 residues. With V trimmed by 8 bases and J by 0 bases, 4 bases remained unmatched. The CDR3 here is CASGQGVSNQPQHF. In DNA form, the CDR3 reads TGTGCCAGCGGCCAGGGGGTTAGCAATCAGCCCCAGCATTTT.

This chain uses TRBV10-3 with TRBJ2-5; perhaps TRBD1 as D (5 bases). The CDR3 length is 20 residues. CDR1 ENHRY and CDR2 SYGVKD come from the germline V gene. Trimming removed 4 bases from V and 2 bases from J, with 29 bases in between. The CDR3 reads CAISGYSTAKKPQRQETQYF. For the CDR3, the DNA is TGTGCCATCAGTGGTTATTCGACAGCAAAGAAACCTCAGAGACAAGAGACCCAGTACTTC.

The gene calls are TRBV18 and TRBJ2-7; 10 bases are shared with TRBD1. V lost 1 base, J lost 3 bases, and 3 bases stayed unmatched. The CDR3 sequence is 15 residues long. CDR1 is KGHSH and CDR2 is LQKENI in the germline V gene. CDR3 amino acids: CASSPQGQGYYEQYF. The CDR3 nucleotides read TGTGCCAGCTCACCACAGGGACAGGGGTACTACGAGCAGTACTTC.

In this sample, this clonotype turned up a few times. The chain's CDR3 is CASEGYTDTQYF. The CDR3 nucleotides read TGTGCCAGCGAGGGTTACACAGATACGCAGTATTTT. The chain couples TRBV7-9 to TRBJ2-3; D may be TRBD2 (5 bases). Germline CDR1 SEHNR, CDR2 FQNEAQ (reference sequence). V was clipped by 8 bases and J by 2 bases, with 8 bases between them. This CDR3 is built from 12 residues.

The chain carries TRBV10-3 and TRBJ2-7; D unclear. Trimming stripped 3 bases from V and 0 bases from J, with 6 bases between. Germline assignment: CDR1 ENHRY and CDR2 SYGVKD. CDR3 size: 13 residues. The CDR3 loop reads CAISDSSSYEQYF. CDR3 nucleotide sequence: TGTGCCATCAGTGACAGCAGCTCCTACGAGCAGTACTTC.

CDR3 sequence reads: CSARRTGTPNYGYTF. For the CDR3, the DNA is TGCAGTGCTAGAAGGACGGGGACCCCTAACTATGGCTACACCTTC. This rearrangement joins TRBV20-1 to TRBJ1-2; D is possibly TRBD1 (5 bases). Trimming stripped 2 bases from V and 0 bases from J, with 13 bases between. The V gene's germline CDR1 is DFQATT and CDR2 SNEGSKA (reference sequence). The CDR3 runs 15 residues.

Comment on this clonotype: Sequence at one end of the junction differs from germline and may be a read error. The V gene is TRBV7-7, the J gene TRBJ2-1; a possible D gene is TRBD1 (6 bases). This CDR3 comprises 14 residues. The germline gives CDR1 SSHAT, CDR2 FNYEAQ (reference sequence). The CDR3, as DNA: TGTGCTAGCAGCTTAGGTAGAGGGGGAGATGAGCAGTTCTTC. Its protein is CASSLGRGGDEQFF.

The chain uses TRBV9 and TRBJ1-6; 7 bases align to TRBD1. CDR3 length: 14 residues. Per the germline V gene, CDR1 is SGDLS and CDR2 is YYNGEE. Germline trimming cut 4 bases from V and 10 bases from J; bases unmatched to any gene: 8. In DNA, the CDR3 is TGTGCCAGCAGCATTACAGGGGTGGAATCACCCCTCCACTTT. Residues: CASSITGVESPLHF.

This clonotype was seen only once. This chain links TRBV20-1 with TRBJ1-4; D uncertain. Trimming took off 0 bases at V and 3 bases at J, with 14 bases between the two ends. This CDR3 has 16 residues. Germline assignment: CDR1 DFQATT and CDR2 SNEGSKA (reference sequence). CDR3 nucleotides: TGCAGTGCTAGAGATTGGCGCGGAATGGCTAATGAAAAACTGTTTTTT. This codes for CSARDWRGMANEKLFF.

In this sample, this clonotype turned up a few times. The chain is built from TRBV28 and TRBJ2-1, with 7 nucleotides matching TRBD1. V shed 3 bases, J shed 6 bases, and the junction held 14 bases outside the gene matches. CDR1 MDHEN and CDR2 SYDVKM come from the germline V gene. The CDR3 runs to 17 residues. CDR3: CASSLARDRKIGNEQFF. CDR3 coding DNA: TGTGCCAGCAGTTTGGCCAGGGACAGAAAGATAGGCAATGAGCAGTTCTTC. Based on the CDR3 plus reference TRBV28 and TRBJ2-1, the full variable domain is DVKVTQSSRYLVKRTGEKVFLECVQDMDHENMFWYRQDPGLGLRLIYFSYDVKMKEKGDIPEGYSVSREKKERFSLILESASTNQTSMYLCASSLARDRKIGNEQFFGPGTRLTVL.

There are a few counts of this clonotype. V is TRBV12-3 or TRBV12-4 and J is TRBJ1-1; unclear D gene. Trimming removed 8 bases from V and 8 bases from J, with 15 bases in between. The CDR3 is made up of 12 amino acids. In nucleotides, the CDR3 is TGTGCCAGCTCTGAGTTAGGGATGGAAGCTTTCTTT. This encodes CASSELGMEAFF.

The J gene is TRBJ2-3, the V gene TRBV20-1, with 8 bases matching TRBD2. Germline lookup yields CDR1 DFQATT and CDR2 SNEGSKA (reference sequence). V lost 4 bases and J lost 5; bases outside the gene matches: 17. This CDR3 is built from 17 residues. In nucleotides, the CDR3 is TGCAGTGCTATCATGCGGGGGGCCCGAAAAAGAGAAGATACGCAGTATTTT. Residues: CSAIMRGARKREDTQYF.

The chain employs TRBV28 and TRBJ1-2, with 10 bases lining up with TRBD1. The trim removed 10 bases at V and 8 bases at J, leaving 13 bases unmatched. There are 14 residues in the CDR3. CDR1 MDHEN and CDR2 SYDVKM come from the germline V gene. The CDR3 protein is CANSPGQGVRGYTF. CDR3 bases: TGTGCCAACAGCCCAGGACAGGGGGTTAGGGGCTACACCTTC.

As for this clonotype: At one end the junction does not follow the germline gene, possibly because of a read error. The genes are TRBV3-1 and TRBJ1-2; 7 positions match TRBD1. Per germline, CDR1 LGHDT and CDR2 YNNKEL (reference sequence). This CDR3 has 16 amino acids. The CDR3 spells CASSQVGTDSNYGHTF. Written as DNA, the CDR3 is TGTGCCAGCAGCCAGGTCGGGACAGACTCTAACTATGGCCACACCTTC. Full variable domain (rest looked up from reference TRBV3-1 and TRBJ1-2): DTAVSQTPKYLVTQMGNDKSIKCEQNLGHDTMYWYKQDSKKFLKIMFSYNNKELIINETVPNRFSPKSPDKAHLNLHINSLELGDSAVYFCASSQVGTDSNYGHTFGSGTRLTVV.